Following are 24 T cell receptor beta chains from one sample sequenced in a study of blood T cell repertoires in COVID-19. The data were produced by immunoSEQ multiplex PCR, yet TCRdb's version contains in-frame clones alone and is incomplete. Among approximately 260,000 clones listed, approximately 87% were seen once. The material sequenced was peripheral blood. The receptors were sampled from a man aged 60 to 75 who had recovered from COVID-19.

The chain has TRBV11-2 and TRBJ2-5; the match to TRBD1 covers 8 bases. CDR1 is SGHAT and CDR2 is FQNNGV in the germline V gene. There are 13 residues in the CDR3. J lost 4 bases, V lost 6 bases, and 4 bases had no gene match. This CDR3 reads CASRGDRRETQYF. The CDR3 DNA follows: TGTGCCAGCAGAGGGGACAGGAGAGAGACCCAGTACTTC.

The chain uses TRBV7-2 and TRBJ2-1; D is uncertain. Germline V gene lookup returns CDR1 SGHTA and CDR2 FQGNSA. The germline V and J ends were trimmed by 0 bases and 6 bases, with 3 bases remaining between them. This CDR3 has 12 amino acids. CDR3 sequence: CASSLALNEQFF. CDR3 nucleotide sequence: TGTGCCAGCAGCTTAGCCCTCAATGAGCAGTTCTTC.

This clone was counted only a few times. The rearrangement uses TRBV19 and TRBJ2-1; the match to TRBD2 covers 7 bases. CDR1 and CDR2 (germline): LNHDA, SQIVND (reference sequence). This CDR3 comprises 15 residues. V lost 2 bases and J lost 5; bases outside the gene matches: 6. CDR3 loop: CASSIWAGVNNEQFF. The CDR3 region has the DNA TGTGCCAGTAGTATATGGGCGGGAGTGAACAATGAGCAGTTCTTC.

V is TRBV2 and J is TRBJ2-1, with D perhaps matching TRBD2 (5 bases). There are 17 residues in the CDR3. Trimming shortened V by 2 bases and J by 2 bases, and 16 bases separated the two germline ends. Germline V CDR1 and CDR2: SNHLY, FYNNEI. CDR3 bases: TGTGCCAGCAGTGAAATGGGTTGGGCGGGCCCCTACAATGAGCAGTTCTTC. Translated: CASSEMGWAGPYNEQFF.

This chain links TRBV5-1 with TRBJ1-2, with 7 bases fitting TRBD1. After removal of 0 bases from V and 7 bases from J, the junction contained 15 bases not matched to a gene. The length of the CDR3 is 17 residues. From germline, CDR1 is SGHRS and CDR2 YFSETQ. CDR3 sequence reads: CASSLAGQGVGASGYTF. The CDR3 nucleotides are TGCGCCAGCAGCTTGGCCGGCCAGGGGGTCGGTGCGAGTGGCTACACCTTC.

The CDR3 nucleotides are TGTGCCGGGACAGGGGCTGGGGAGCTGTTTTTT. The encoded protein is CAGTGAGELFF. The V call is TRBV30, the J call TRBJ2-2, with TRBD1 matching 10 bases. Germline values: CDR1 GTSNPN, CDR2 SVGIG (reference sequence). V lost 8 bases and J lost 8; bases outside the gene matches: 2. CDR3 length: 11 residues.

This sequence joins TRBV7-8 and TRBJ1-4, with 8 bases identical to TRBD1. Germline-derived CDR1 and CDR2 are SGHVS and FQNEAQ. With V trimmed by 5 bases and J by 0 bases, 5 bases remained unmatched. The CDR3 consists of 16 residues. The CDR3 here is CASSRNRGTTNEKLFF. In nucleotides, the CDR3 is TGTGCCAGCAGCCGCAACAGGGGGACAACTAATGAAAAACTGTTTTTT.

The chain uses TRBV30 and TRBJ1-5; 9 nucleotides line up with TRBD1. CDR3 length: 14 residues. Unmatched junction bases numbered 2, after V lost 1 base and J lost 4 bases. CDR1 and CDR2 (germline): GTSNPN, SVGIG (reference sequence). In nucleotides, the CDR3 is TGTGCCTGGAGTGCGGGACAGGGTAATCAGCCCCAGCATTTT. The encoded protein is CAWSAGQGNQPQHF.

The gene calls are TRBV27 and TRBJ2-2, with 8 bases fitting TRBD1. The CDR3 consists of 16 residues. Losses at the gene ends were 7 bases for V and 3 bases for J; bases not matched to a gene: 10. Germline values: CDR1 MNHEY, CDR2 SMNVEV (reference sequence). The CDR3 DNA sequence: TGTGCCAGCAAAAACGACGGGACAGGATACACCGGGGAGCTGTTTTTT. Its translation: CASKNDGTGYTGELFF.

This sequence joins TRBV5-5 and TRBJ2-1; 10 bases map to TRBD1. The CDR3 runs to 17 residues. Per the germline V gene, CDR1 is SGHKS and CDR2 is YYEKEE (reference sequence). V trimming: 0 bases; J trimming: 12 bases; junction bases outside the gene matches: 15. CDR3 DNA: TGTGCCAGCAGCTTGGTCGCGACAGGGGGCCCCCTCCCGGGGCAGTTCTTC. Protein product: CASSLVATGGPLPGQFF.

The chain joins TRBV10-3 to TRBJ2-7, with 9 bases aligning to TRBD1. Germline CDR1 is ENHRY and CDR2 is SYGVKD. There are 16 residues in the CDR3. The ends lost 3 bases at V and 1 base at J; junction bases unmatched: 7. The CDR3 region is CAISDPGQGKSYEQYF. DNA of the CDR3: TGTGCCATCAGTGACCCGGGACAGGGAAAGTCCTACGAGCAGTACTTC.

This clone was detected only once. This chain connects TRBV11-2 to TRBJ2-1; 7 nucleotides agree with TRBD1. This CDR3 comprises 17 residues. The V gene's germline CDR1 is SGHAT and CDR2 FQNNGV. V was pared by 1 base and J by 4 bases, with 10 bases of the junction left unmatched. The DNA for the CDR3 is TGTGCCAGCAGCTTAGGGCCGGGGACAGTGGGATACAATGAGCAGTTCTTC. This codes for CASSLGPGTVGYNEQFF.

As for this clone: The same CDR3 also results from other DNA sequences found in this sample. The chain carries TRBV5-1 and TRBJ2-1; D may be TRBD2 (6 bases). This CDR3 region has 15 residues. The germline V gene encodes CDR1 SGHRS and CDR2 YFSETQ. Trimming stripped 0 bases from V and 3 bases from J, with 10 bases between. CDR3 amino acids: CASSLGTGVYNEQFF. In DNA form, the CDR3 reads TGCGCCAGCAGCTTGGGGACGGGGGTCTACAATGAGCAGTTCTTC.

This rearrangement joins TRBV18 to TRBJ2-3; D not certain. V gave up 5 bases and J gave up 2 bases, with 20 bases separating them. The CDR3 loop spans 17 amino acids. Germline V gene lookup returns CDR1 KGHSH and CDR2 LQKENI. CDR3 coding DNA: TGTGCCAGCTCATCGCTCGAGGTCGCCACTCACACAGATACGCAGTATTTT. Encoded protein: CASSSLEVATHTDTQYF.

V and J are TRBV28 and TRBJ1-2; D perhaps matches TRBD1 (5 bases). This CDR3 is 13 amino acids long. CDR1 MDHEN and CDR2 SYDVKM come from the germline V gene. V lost 9 bases to trimming and J lost 2 bases, with 13 bases between them. CDR3 in DNA: TGTGCCAGTGCGGAGGGGCTCAACTATGGCTACACCTTC. It translates to CASAEGLNYGYTF.

The chain combines TRBV7-8 with TRBJ2-1; 10 bases line up with TRBD1. The germline gives CDR1 SGHVS, CDR2 FQNEAQ. V trimming: 5 bases; J trimming: 3 bases; junction bases outside the gene matches: 10. The CDR3 extends over 17 amino acids. The CDR3 loop reads CASSASPGTGVYNEQFF. CDR3 bases: TGTGCCAGCAGCGCCAGCCCCGGGACAGGGGTCTACAATGAGCAGTTCTTC.

The CDR3 DNA reads as TGTGCCAGCGTGATCCTCCCAGGGGGTAATGAAAAACTGTTTTTT. Its translation: CASVILPGGNEKLFF. The genes are TRBV6-5 and TRBJ1-4, with 7 bases that match TRBD1. Germline V CDR1 and CDR2: MNHEY, SVGAGI. This CDR3 comprises 15 residues. V lost 8 bases and J lost 4; bases outside the gene matches: 10.

V is TRBV28 and J is TRBJ1-6; D is perhaps TRBD1 (6 bases). The ends were cut back, 6 bases at V and 7 bases at J, with 13 bases in the middle. CDR1 MDHEN and CDR2 SYDVKM come from the germline V gene. The CDR3 totals 14 residues. This CDR3 reads CASSPGVGNSPLHF. The CDR3 nucleotides read TGTGCCAGCAGCCCAGGGGTTGGCAATTCACCCCTCCACTTT.

Turning to this clone: This CDR3 is also generated by other DNA sequences in the sample. The chain carries TRBV18 and TRBJ1-3; D is unresolved. Trimming took off 1 base at V and 2 bases at J, with 6 bases between the two ends. The CDR3 is made up of 14 amino acids. In germline, CDR1 is KGHSH, CDR2 LQKENI. CDR3 in DNA: TGTGCCAGCTCACCACAGGGAGCTGGAAACACCATATATTTT. It codes for CASSPQGAGNTIYF. The full variable domain, in which reference TRBV18 and TRBJ1-3 provide the parts outside the CDR3, is NAGVMQNPRHLVRRRGQEARLRCSPMKGHSHVYWYRQLPEEGLKFMVYLQKENIIDESGMPKERFSAEFPKEGPSILRIQQVVRGDSAAYFCASSPQGAGNTIYFGEGSWLTVV.

The sample holds one count of this clone. The gene calls are TRBV5-1 and TRBJ1-4; TRBD1 agrees at 7 bases. The germline V gene encodes CDR1 SGHRS and CDR2 YFSETQ. The trim removed 4 bases at V and 8 bases at J, leaving 11 bases unmatched. The CDR3 totals 15 residues. The CDR3 bases are TGCGCCAGCAGCCCGATGACAGGGACAAAAGAAAAACTGTTTTTT. Protein product: CASSPMTGTKEKLFF.

CDR3 amino acids: CASSLSRGSYEQFF. The DNA of the CDR3 is TGTGCCAGCAGCTTATCTAGGGGTTCCTATGAGCAGTTCTTC. The chain couples TRBV11-3 to TRBJ2-1, with a tentative D call TRBD1 (5 bases). V dropped 2 bases and J dropped 8 bases, with 13 bases sitting between them. The CDR3 is 14 amino acids. Germline values: CDR1 SGHNT, CDR2 YENEEA.

V gene TRBV6-5 combines with J gene TRBJ1-2, with 7 bases matching TRBD1. V lost 5 bases to trimming and J lost 4 bases; unmatched junction nucleotides: 7. Germline CDR1 reads MNHEY; CDR2 reads SVGAGI. CDR3 length: 14 residues. The CDR3: CASSRGTARYGYTF. CDR3 in DNA: TGTGCCAGCAGTAGGGGGACAGCCCGCTATGGCTACACCTTC.

This chain joins TRBV5-4 and TRBJ1-2; D remains unclear. Trimming removed 0 bases from V and 2 bases from J, with 11 bases in between. Germline-derived CDR1 and CDR2 are SGHNT and YYREEE (reference sequence). The CDR3 totals 15 residues. CDR3 nucleotide sequence: TGTGCCAGCAGCTTGGTAGGCGGTCAGAACTATGGCTACACCTTC. Translated: CASSLVGGQNYGYTF.

V and J are TRBV7-9 and TRBJ1-3, with D unclear. Germline lookup yields CDR1 SEHNR and CDR2 FQNEAQ (reference sequence). Trimming stripped 11 bases from V and 3 bases from J, with 5 bases between. The CDR3 is 10 amino acids. CDR3 protein: CASRGNTIYF. The CDR3 DNA sequence: TGTGCCTCCCGTGGAAACACCATATATTTT.